Below, 13 T cell receptor beta chains from the same sample are listed, as sequenced in a study of cytomegalovirus exposure and HLA in healthy donors. Primers included in the PCR were 60 Vbeta and 13 Jbeta primers. The repertoire was sequenced with immunoSEQ multiplex PCR; TCRdb's copy has only in-frame clones and lacks some. The sample carries 130,000 to 150,000 clones, roughly 66% recorded once. Sequenced input: PBMCs. The receptors were gathered from a woman younger than 30 in good health and CMV-seronegative.

This clone was seen only a few times. The chain couples TRBV18 to TRBJ1-5; maybe TRBD1 (5 bases). Germline V gene sequence: CDR1 KGHSH, CDR2 LQKENI. CDR3 length: 14 residues. V was clipped by 1 base and J by 5 bases, with 9 bases between them. CDR3 amino acids: CASSPQEGYQPQHF. As DNA, the CDR3 is TGTGCCAGCTCACCACAGGAGGGGTATCAGCCCCAGCATTTT.

This clone was counted a single time. CDR3 DNA: TGTGCCAGCAAAAGACAGGGGTTTGAAAAACTGTTTTTT. It yields the protein CASKRQGFEKLFF. The V call is TRBV2, the J call TRBJ1-4; 8 bases align to TRBD1. The CDR3 length is 13 residues. V gave up 7 bases and J gave up 7 bases; unmatched junction bases: 5. CDR1 is SNHLY and CDR2 is FYNNEI in the germline V gene.

V is TRBV28 and J is TRBJ1-2; 7 positions agree with TRBD1. The CDR3 runs 13 residues. Germline V gene lookup returns CDR1 MDHEN and CDR2 SYDVKM. Losses at the gene ends were 5 bases for V and 4 bases for J; bases not matched to a gene: 4. The CDR3 bases are TGTGCCAGCAGTGCTGGGACAGTCTATGGCTACACCTTC. Encoded protein: CASSAGTVYGYTF.

The rearrangement joins TRBV10-2 to TRBJ2-4; D is possibly TRBD1 (6 bases). Trimming took off 7 bases at V and 1 base at J, with 14 bases between the two ends. CDR3 length equals 15 residues. Germline CDR1 reads WSHSY; CDR2 reads SAAADI. The CDR3 DNA sequence: TGCGCCAGCACCCCGGCAGGGGCGGCCAAAAACATTCAGTACTTC. Amino acids: CASTPAGAAKNIQYF.

The chain couples TRBV9 to TRBJ2-3, with 8 positions matching TRBD1. The germline V gene has CDR1 SGDLS and CDR2 YYNGEE. V lost 0 bases, J lost 1 base, and 7 bases stayed unmatched. The CDR3 is 17 residues long. The CDR3, as DNA: TGTGCCAGCAGCGTAGCTACCGGGGGACAGGGCACAGATACGCAGTATTTT. Its protein product is CASSVATGGQGTDTQYF.

The chain combines TRBV10-3 with TRBJ1-1; maybe TRBD1 (5 bases). The V end lost 5 bases, the J end lost 0 bases, and 16 bases lay between the germline ends. Germline loops: CDR1 ENHRY, CDR2 SYGVKD. This CDR3 is 16 amino acids long. CDR3 residues: CAISSPIQGLNTEAFF. The CDR3 DNA is TGTGCCATCAGTTCCCCAATCCAGGGATTGAACACTGAAGCTTTCTTT.

This chain links TRBV6-1 with TRBJ2-5; 11 bases map to TRBD1. With 6 bases clipped from V and 5 bases from J, the junction kept 8 bases outside the gene matches. The germline V gene has CDR1 MNHNS and CDR2 SASEGT. This CDR3 has 15 residues. The CDR3 loop is CASRKGQGGRETQYF. In DNA form, the CDR3 reads TGTGCCAGCAGGAAGGGACAGGGGGGAAGGGAGACCCAGTACTTC.

This sequence joins TRBV7-9 and TRBJ1-4; 10 bases are a match to TRBD1. The CDR3 spans 19 residues. V was clipped by 5 bases and J by 6 bases; unmatched bases: 18. Germline-derived CDR1 and CDR2 are SEHNR and FQNEAQ (reference sequence). In DNA, the CDR3 is TGTGCCAGCAGCCAGGGAGCGGGGACAGGGGCATCTTACTATGAAAAACTGTTTTTT. Translation: CASSQGAGTGASYYEKLFF.

This rearrangement joins TRBV10-3 to TRBJ2-7; D uncertain. The CDR3 covers 17 residues. The V gene's germline CDR1 is ENHRY and CDR2 SYGVKD. V was shortened by 1 base and J by 3 bases, with 19 bases between the two germline ends. The CDR3 sequence: CAISELSWVGGYYEQYF. DNA of the CDR3: TGTGCCATCAGTGAGTTGTCGTGGGTCGGCGGTTACTACGAGCAGTACTTC.

This clone was detected only once. The V gene is TRBV15, the J gene TRBJ1-6; D is unresolved. The CDR3 consists of 19 residues. From germline, CDR1 is LNHNV and CDR2 YYDKDF (reference sequence). V was trimmed by 5 bases and J by 9 bases, leaving 29 bases between them. CDR3 loop: CATSPRKNITAWPSSPLHF. CDR3 bases: TGTGCCACCAGCCCTAGGAAGAACATCACCGCCTGGCCGAGTTCACCCCTCCACTTT.

The rearrangement joins TRBV18 to TRBJ2-7, with TRBD1 matching over 8 bases. The trim removed 5 bases at V and 2 bases at J, leaving 8 bases unmatched. The germline V gene has CDR1 KGHSH and CDR2 LQKENI. The CDR3 loop spans 15 amino acids. Here the CDR3 DNA reads TGTGCCAGCTCAGCGACCGGACAGGGAACCTACGAGCAGTACGTC. The encoded protein is CASSATGQGTYEQYV.

This clone appeared a single time. The germline gene is not matched at one end of the junction; a read error may be the cause. V and J are TRBV7-3 and TRBJ1-1; a weak D match, TRBD1 (5 bases). The CDR3 length is 13 residues. CDR1 SGHTA and CDR2 FQGTGA come from the germline V gene. DNA for the CDR3: TGTGCCAGCAGCCTTCGTACGGACACTAAAGCTTTCTTT. This translates into CASSLRTDTKAFF.

This clone was observed a single time. This chain connects TRBV13 to TRBJ2-6, with D possibly matching TRBD1 (5 bases). The CDR3 sequence is 15 residues long. The germline gives CDR1 PRHDT, CDR2 FYEKMQ (reference sequence). The germline V and J ends were trimmed by 5 bases and 1 base, with 9 bases remaining between them. The CDR3 DNA is TGTGCCAGCAGCCTACAGGTTTCTGGGGCCAACGTCCTGACTTTC. It codes for CASSLQVSGANVLTF.